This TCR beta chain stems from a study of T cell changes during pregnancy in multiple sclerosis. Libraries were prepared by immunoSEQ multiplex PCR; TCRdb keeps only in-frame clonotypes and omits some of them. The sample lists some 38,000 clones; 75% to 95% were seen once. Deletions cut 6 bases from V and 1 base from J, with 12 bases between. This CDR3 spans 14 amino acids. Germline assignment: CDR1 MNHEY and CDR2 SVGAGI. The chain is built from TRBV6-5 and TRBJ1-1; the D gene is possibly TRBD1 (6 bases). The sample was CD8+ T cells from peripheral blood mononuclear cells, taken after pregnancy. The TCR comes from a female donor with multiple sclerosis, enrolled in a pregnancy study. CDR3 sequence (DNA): TGTGCCAGCAGATCCAGGGGCAAGAACACTGAAGCTTTCTTT. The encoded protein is CASRSRGKNTEAFF.